One and the same sample provided the 28 T cell receptor beta chains below, sequenced in a study of cytomegalovirus exposure and HLA in healthy donors. The PCR was carried out with 60 Vbeta primers and 13 Jbeta primers. Assay used: immunoSEQ multiplex PCR; TCRdb lists only in-frame clones, some missing. The sample yields approximately 74,000 clones, roughly 76% seen once. The sequenced sample was PBMCs. Source of these receptors: a man aged 55 to 70 in good health and CMV-seropositive.

The CDR3, as DNA: TGTGCCACCTTCGACAGGGGAAGCCGTCAGCCCCAGCATTTT. Its translation: CATFDRGSRQPQHF. The J gene is TRBJ1-5, the V gene TRBV6-1, with TRBD1 matching 8 bases. Germline V gene data show CDR1 as MNHNS and CDR2 as SASEGT. Trimming took 10 bases from V and 6 from J; bases not matched to a gene: 11. This CDR3 is built from 14 residues.

V usage is TRBV5-1 and J usage is TRBJ1-1, with 9 bases lining up with TRBD1. Losses at the gene ends were 4 bases for V and 2 bases for J; bases not matched to a gene: 3. The CDR3 consists of 14 residues. Germline CDR1 is SGHRS and CDR2 is YFSETQ. CDR3 DNA sequence: TGCGCCAGCAGCCGGACAGGGGATAACACTGAAGCTTTCTTT. Residues: CASSRTGDNTEAFF. Complete variable domain (other parts from reference TRBV5-1 and TRBJ1-1): KAGVTQTPRYLIKTRGQQVTLSCSPISGHRSVSWYQQTPGQGLQFLFEYFSETQRNKGNFPGRFSGRQFSNSRSEMNVSTLELGDSALYLCASSRTGDNTEAFFGQGTRLTVV.

This chain joins TRBV6-5 and TRBJ1-3, with D hard to call. Trimming shortened V by 8 bases and J by 0 bases, and 11 bases separated the two germline ends. This CDR3 contains 14 residues. Per the germline V gene, CDR1 is MNHEY and CDR2 is SVGAGI. The CDR3, as DNA: TGTGCCAGCTCGCCTGCCAGCTCTGGAAACACCATATATTTT. Protein: CASSPASSGNTIYF.

This clone was detected a few times. This chain uses TRBV11-3 with TRBJ1-3; D is possibly TRBD1 (5 bases). V was cut by 5 bases and J by 4 bases, with 12 bases left in between. The germline V gene encodes CDR1 SGHNT and CDR2 YENEEA. This CDR3 region has 14 residues. CDR3 in amino acids: CASSGGGYGNTIYF. CDR3 coding DNA: TGTGCCAGCAGCGGCGGGGGTTACGGAAACACCATATATTTT.

The gene calls are TRBV10-3 and TRBJ1-4; a possible D gene is TRBD1 (5 bases). Trimming left V 0 bases short and J 7 bases short, with 15 bases between. The germline V gene encodes CDR1 ENHRY and CDR2 SYGVKD. The length of the CDR3 is 16 residues. The CDR3 DNA reads as TGTGCCATCAGTGAGTCGATGTCAGGGTACGGTGAAAAACTGTTTTTT. It encodes CAISESMSGYGEKLFF.

This chain uses TRBV2 with TRBJ1-6, with 8 nucleotides matching TRBD1. This CDR3 has 15 residues. J was trimmed by 7 bases and V by 6 bases; bases with no gene match: 8. The V gene's germline CDR1 is SNHLY and CDR2 FYNNEI. The CDR3 loop reads CASSLQGVGNSPLHF. Written as DNA, the CDR3 is TGTGCCAGCAGCCTACAGGGGGTTGGAAATTCACCCCTCCACTTT.

The chain has TRBV27 and TRBJ2-7; D is perhaps TRBD1 (6 bases). V dropped 6 bases and J dropped 3 bases, with 15 bases sitting between them. The germline gives CDR1 MNHEY, CDR2 SMNVEV (reference sequence). The length of the CDR3 is 14 residues. CDR3: CASSFTGTHYEQYF. In DNA form, the CDR3 reads TGTGCCAGCAGCTTCACCGGGACACACTACGAGCAGTACTTC.

This chain uses TRBV11-3 with TRBJ2-1; tentatively, D is TRBD2 (6 bases). V shed 5 bases and J shed 4 bases, with 15 bases lying between them. Germline lookup yields CDR1 SGHNT and CDR2 YENEEA. The CDR3 contains 15 residues. The CDR3 DNA sequence: TGTGCCAGCAGCGCCTCGGCGGGAATATACAATGAGCAGTTCTTC. This encodes CASSASAGIYNEQFF.

This chain links TRBV21-1 with TRBJ1-1. TRBV21-1 is described as a pseudogene. The CDR3 consists of 15 residues. The CDR3 is CASTPGGPNITEAFF. In nucleotides, the CDR3 is TGTGCCAGCACCCCCGGGGGACCAAACATCACTGAAGCTTTCTTT.

A few counts support this clone. This chain uses TRBV11-2 with TRBJ1-5; 7 nucleotides line up with TRBD1. The CDR3 length is 15 residues. V lost 6 bases to trimming and J lost 0 bases; unmatched junction nucleotides: 5. Germline V gives CDR1 SGHAT, CDR2 FQNNGV. The CDR3 spells CASSQDRHSNQPQHF. CDR3 DNA: TGTGCCAGCAGTCAGGACAGGCATAGCAATCAGCCCCAGCATTTT. Full variable domain (rest looked up from reference TRBV11-2 and TRBJ1-5): EAGVAQSPRYKIIEKRQSVAFWCNPISGHATLYWYQQILGQGPKLLIQFQNNGVVDDSQLPKDRFSAERLKGVDSTLKIQPAKLEDSAVYLCASSQDRHSNQPQHFGDGTRLSIL.

V and J are TRBV5-1 and TRBJ2-7; TRBD1 matches 8 bases. Germline V gene lookup returns CDR1 SGHRS and CDR2 YFSETQ. V gave up 4 bases and J gave up 2 bases; unmatched junction bases: 2. The CDR3 length is 13 residues. CDR3 in DNA: TGCGCCAGCAGCCGACAGGGGACCTACGAGCAGTACTTC. Protein product: CASSRQGTYEQYF. Together with reference TRBV5-1 and TRBJ2-7, the CDR3 gives the full variable domain: KAGVTQTPRYLIKTRGQQVTLSCSPISGHRSVSWYQQTPGQGLQFLFEYFSETQRNKGNFPGRFSGRQFSNSRSEMNVSTLELGDSALYLCASSRQGTYEQYFGPGTRLTVT.

This clone was found a few times. The chain couples TRBV1 to TRBJ2-7; TRBD1 reflects the table's D call only, with no check against the DNA. TRBV1 is noted as a pseudogene. The CDR3 runs to 11 residues. The chain's CDR3 is CTSTFRYEQYF. The CDR3 DNA is TGCACCAGCACTTTCAGGTACGAGCAGTACTTC.

The gene calls are TRBV2 and TRBJ1-5, with TRBD1 matching over 11 bases. This CDR3 contains 14 residues. Germline assignment: CDR1 SNHLY and CDR2 FYNNEI. The J segment lost 2 bases and the V segment lost 6 bases, leaving 0 bases of the junction unmatched. CDR3 protein: CASRGQGGNQPQHF. CDR3 bases: TGTGCCAGCAGGGGACAGGGGGGCAATCAGCCCCAGCATTTT. The variable domain in full, completed from reference TRBV2 and TRBJ1-5, reads EPEVTQTPSHQVTQMGQEVILRCVPISNHLYFYWYRQILGQKVEFLVSFYNNEISEKSEIFDDQFSVERPDGSNFTLKIRSTKLEDSAMYFCASRGQGGNQPQHFGDGTRLSIL.

The chain carries TRBV10-3 and TRBJ2-3; a possible D gene is TRBD1 (6 bases). Trimming shortened V by 5 bases and J by 6 bases, and 12 bases separated the two germline ends. Germline CDR1 is ENHRY and CDR2 is SYGVKD. The CDR3 sequence is 13 residues long. The CDR3 reads CAISPTGKDTQYF. The CDR3 DNA is TGTGCCATCAGTCCTACAGGGAAGGATACGCAGTATTTT.

The chain links TRBV6-1 to TRBJ2-5; no clear D gene. This CDR3 has 14 amino acids. The germline gives CDR1 MNHNS, CDR2 SASEGT. V was trimmed by 2 bases and J by 5 bases, leaving 12 bases between them. CDR3 bases: TGTGCCAGCAGTGAAACGTGGCTGAGGGAGACCCAGTACTTC. It translates to CASSETWLRETQYF.

The rearrangement joins TRBV4-2 to TRBJ2-7, with 9 bases identical to TRBD2. The germline CDR1 and CDR2 sequences are LGHNA and YNFKEQ. This CDR3 spans 15 amino acids. The junction had 9 bases not matched to a gene; V was cut back by 4 bases and J by 5 bases. The CDR3, as DNA: TGTGCCAGCAGCCCCGAGGCCCTAGCGGGAAACGAGCAGTACTTC. As protein: CASSPEALAGNEQYF.

In its sample, this clone was seen once. The chain employs TRBV5-8 and TRBJ2-7; 8 bases agree with TRBD2. The J segment lost 2 bases and the V segment lost 4 bases, leaving 5 bases of the junction unmatched. The CDR3 has 14 residues. Germline CDR1 reads SGHTS; CDR2 reads YDEGEE. The CDR3 loop reads CASSREGVPYEQYF. CDR3 nucleotide sequence: TGTGCCAGCAGCCGGGAGGGGGTACCCTACGAGCAGTACTTC.

This clone appeared a few times. This chain joins TRBV6-6 and TRBJ2-2; 7 nucleotides match TRBD2. Germline V gene data show CDR1 as MNHNY and CDR2 as SVGAGI (reference sequence). The CDR3 has 15 residues. The junction had 8 bases not matched to a gene; V was cut back by 10 bases and J by 0 bases. The CDR3 bases are TGTGCCACCGAGCGGGGCGGATCGAACACCGGGGAGCTGTTTTTT. Residues: CATERGGSNTGELFF.

The rearrangement uses TRBV5-1 and TRBJ2-4, with a tentative D call TRBD2 (7 bases). V was shortened by 4 bases and J by 7 bases, with 15 bases between the two germline ends. Germline CDR1 SGHRS, CDR2 YFSETQ. There are 14 residues in the CDR3. CDR3 DNA sequence: TGCGCCAGCAGCCTCAGCGGGGACACTAACATTCAGTACTTC. Protein sequence: CASSLSGDTNIQYF.

This clone was counted a single time. V usage is TRBV27 and J usage is TRBJ2-2, with 8 bases fitting TRBD1. Losses at the gene ends were 6 bases for V and 1 base for J; bases not matched to a gene: 10. The CDR3 is made up of 17 amino acids. The germline gives CDR1 MNHEY, CDR2 SMNVEV (reference sequence). The DNA for the CDR3 is TGTGCCAGCAGACCTATCCCCGGGACAGGGAACACCGGGGAGCTGTTTTTT. Translating it yields CASRPIPGTGNTGELFF.

This chain joins TRBV2 and TRBJ1-2; 8 bases are shared with TRBD1. Per germline, CDR1 SNHLY and CDR2 FYNNEI. There are 14 residues in the CDR3. V gave up 9 bases and J gave up 8 bases; unmatched junction bases: 14. CDR3 DNA sequence: TGTGCCAGGAGCCTTCAGGGGGCGCGGGGAGGCTACACCTTC. This translates into CARSLQGARGGYTF.

V and J are TRBV4-1 and TRBJ1-1; TRBD1 is a possible D gene (6 bases). The V end was cut by 4 bases, the J end by 2 bases, with 14 bases between. CDR1 is MGHRA, CDR2 YSYEKL, per germline. CDR3 length: 15 residues. CDR3 nucleotides: TGCGCCAGCAGCCTTGATGGGGGCAGTAACACTGAAGCTTTCTTT. It is translated as CASSLDGGSNTEAFF.

The J gene is TRBJ1-5, the V gene TRBV5-6; tentative D call: TRBD1 (6 bases). This CDR3 region has 13 residues. Trimming left V 1 base short and J 5 bases short, with 7 bases between. CDR1 and CDR2 (germline): SGHDT, YYEEEE. The CDR3 coding sequence is TGTGCCAGCAGCTTGAACAGGGATCAGCCCCAGCATTTT. Translated, it gives CASSLNRDQPQHF.

The rearrangement links TRBV11-2 to TRBJ2-5; no definite D call. This CDR3 region has 15 residues. Germline CDR1 and CDR2: SGHAT and FQNNGV. Trimming shortened V by 3 bases and J by 5 bases, and 16 bases separated the two germline ends. CDR3 DNA sequence: TGTGCCAGCAGCTTTGTTCGAGGCCGAGCTGAGACCCAGTACTTC. This sequence encodes CASSFVRGRAETQYF.

V usage is TRBV6-5 and J usage is TRBJ1-2; 8 bases line up with TRBD1. The germline gives CDR1 MNHEY, CDR2 SVGAGI. The CDR3 length is 15 residues. J lost 10 bases, V lost 0 bases, and 10 bases had no gene match. CDR3 sequence: CASSYSGRGRIVYTF. CDR3 DNA: TGTGCCAGCAGTTACTCGGGCAGGGGGCGTATTGTCTACACCTTC.

J is TRBJ2-7 and V is TRBV11-2; 7 positions agree with TRBD1. Trimming removed 5 bases from V and 9 bases from J; junction bases left unmatched: 22. The CDR3 is 17 amino acids. Germline V gene lookup returns CDR1 SGHAT and CDR2 FQNNGV. The CDR3 here is CASSPQSGQATLRGQYF. The CDR3 DNA follows: TGTGCCAGCAGCCCGCAATCCGGACAGGCGACACTACGAGGGCAGTACTTC.

The sample holds a few counts of this clone. DNA of the CDR3: TGTGCCATCAAACCTGGACTTACCGGGGAGCTGTTTTTT. It translates to CAIKPGLTGELFF. The rearrangement uses TRBV10-3 and TRBJ2-2; D is perhaps TRBD2 (5 bases). V lost 7 bases, J lost 5 bases, and 11 bases lay in between. Germline V lookup: CDR1 ENHRY, CDR2 SYGVKD. The CDR3 totals 13 residues.

This clone has a single count. The chain employs TRBV5-4 and TRBJ1-2; 7 bases match TRBD1. The junction had 7 bases not matched to a gene; V was cut back by 5 bases and J by 3 bases. Germline-derived CDR1 and CDR2 are SGHNT and YYREEE (reference sequence). The CDR3 covers 14 residues. CDR3 sequence reads: CASRDGTAHYGYTF. As DNA, the CDR3 is TGTGCCAGCAGAGACGGGACAGCCCACTATGGCTACACCTTC. Drawing the rest from reference TRBV5-4 and TRBJ1-2, the complete variable domain is ETGVTQSPTHLIKTRGQQVTLRCSSQSGHNTVSWYQQALGQGPQFIFQYYREEENGRGNFPPRFSGLQFPNYSSELNVNALELDDSALYLCASRDGTAHYGYTFGSGTRLTVV.